The clone carrying this T cell receptor beta chain appeared many times. This sample was included in a study of kidney transplant recipient with SARS-CoV-2 infection. Using its own MiXCR run on the reads, TCRdb lists one record per CDR3 protein. The sample contains fewer than 250,000 distinct CDR3 sequences, about 30% of which appear only once. The germline CDR1 and CDR2 sequences are GTSNPN and SVGIG (reference sequence). This CDR3 contains 13 residues. V was cut by 1 base and J by 0 bases, with 5 bases left in between. The chain combines TRBV30 with TRBJ2-3, with no clear D. The sequences come from a blood sample, collected at baseline and on roughly day 120 from a kidney transplant recipient. The sequence came from a male patient younger than 45 who had COVID-19 and was a kidney transplant recipient. The graft donor may have given rise to some T cells. The CDR3 region has the DNA TGTGCCTGGAGTGGGGCTAGCACAGATACGCAGTATTTT. Translation gives CAWSGASTDTQYF.